A single sample is the source of the 13 T cell receptor beta chains below, sequenced in a study of OX40 agonist ivuxolimab in advanced cancers. Produced via immunoSEQ multiplex PCR; TCRdb's table is partial and in-frame only. The sample includes tens of thousands of clones, approximately 86% of them seen just once. The specimen was CD4+ or CD8+ T cells sorted from blood, collected in a trial of the OX40 agonist ivuxolimab. The receptors were sampled from an adult with an advanced solid tumor such as melanoma, head and neck, liver or kidney cancer.

The sample holds one count of this clone. CDR3 amino acids: CASRFDYRGETQYF. The CDR3 nucleotides read TGTGCCAGCAGATTCGACTACCGAGGAGAGACCCAGTACTTC. This chain uses TRBV5-4 with TRBJ2-5; the D gene is possibly TRBD2 (5 bases). Germline lookup yields CDR1 SGHNT and CDR2 YYREEE (reference sequence). V dropped 5 bases and J dropped 4 bases, with 15 bases sitting between them. There are 14 residues in the CDR3.

This chain links TRBV5-4 with TRBJ2-7; 9 bases are shared with TRBD1. This CDR3 region has 14 residues. The trim removed 4 bases at V and 6 bases at J, leaving 8 bases unmatched. In germline, CDR1 is SGHNT, CDR2 YYREEE (reference sequence). The CDR3 loop is CASSVPGQGGEQYF. CDR3 nucleotides: TGTGCCAGCAGCGTGCCGGGACAGGGTGGCGAGCAGTACTTC.

V and J are TRBV9 and TRBJ2-5, with 7 bases that match TRBD1. The CDR3 spans 13 residues. The germline gives CDR1 SGDLS, CDR2 YYNGEE. The trim removed 4 bases at V and 5 bases at J, leaving 5 bases unmatched. CDR3 region: CASSPSRGETQYF. CDR3 coding DNA: TGTGCCAGCAGCCCATCCAGGGGGGAGACCCAGTACTTC.

The rearrangement joins TRBV25-1 to TRBJ2-3; D not certain. The CDR3 runs to 12 residues. Germline CDR1 and CDR2: MGHDK and SYGVNS. The V gene lost 6 bases and the J gene lost 2 bases, with 6 bases spanning the gap. CDR3 sequence reads: CASSPYTDTQYF. The CDR3 DNA is TGTGCCAGCAGCCCATACACAGATACGCAGTATTTT.

The V gene is TRBV30, the J gene TRBJ2-7; the D call may be TRBD1 or TRBD2 (5 bases each). There are 11 residues in the CDR3. CDR1 is GTSNPN and CDR2 is SVGIG in the germline V gene (reference sequence). V lost 4 bases, J lost 7 bases, and 11 bases lay in between. CDR3 coding DNA: TGTGCCTGGAACCGGGACGCAGAGCAGTACTTC. This codes for CAWNRDAEQYF.

The gene calls are TRBV5-1 and TRBJ1-2; D is unresolved. From germline, CDR1 is SGHRS and CDR2 YFSETQ. CDR3 length: 13 residues. The ends were cut back, 0 bases at V and 8 bases at J, with 11 bases in the middle. CDR3 bases: TGCGCCAGCAGCTTGGAAACCGTGGGAGGCTACACCTTC. Residues: CASSLETVGGYTF. Variable domain in full (rest from reference TRBV5-1 and TRBJ1-2): KAGVTQTPRYLIKTRGQQVTLSCSPISGHRSVSWYQQTPGQGLQFLFEYFSETQRNKGNFPGRFSGRQFSNSRSEMNVSTLELGDSALYLCASSLETVGGYTFGSGTRLTVV.

The chain carries TRBV28 and TRBJ2-1, with D uncertain. This CDR3 region has 12 residues. V was cut by 1 base and J by 10 bases, with 8 bases left in between. Germline V gene sequence: CDR1 MDHEN, CDR2 SYDVKM. The chain's CDR3 is CASSLLGSEQFF. DNA for the CDR3: TGTGCCAGCAGTTTATTGGGTTCCGAGCAGTTCTTC.

V usage is TRBV5-1 and J usage is TRBJ1-4, with a possible D match to TRBD1 (5 bases). This CDR3 is 15 amino acids long. Germline V gene sequence: CDR1 SGHRS, CDR2 YFSETQ. The V and J ends lost 7 bases and 2 bases respectively, with 15 bases between them. As DNA, the CDR3 is TGCGCCAGCCGTGTATCTGGGGCGACTAATGAAAAACTGTTTTTT. Amino acid sequence: CASRVSGATNEKLFF.

This sequence joins TRBV28 and TRBJ1-5; TRBD1 matches 7 bases. With 5 bases clipped from V and 5 bases from J, the junction kept 6 bases outside the gene matches. The germline V gene encodes CDR1 MDHEN and CDR2 SYDVKM. The length of the CDR3 is 14 residues. DNA for the CDR3: TGTGCCAGCAGTGAGGGAGGGGGCGATCAGCCCCAGCATTTT. Translation: CASSEGGGDQPQHF.

This rearrangement joins TRBV6-5 to TRBJ1-2; TRBD1 might be the D (6 bases). The V and J ends lost 8 bases and 8 bases respectively, with 18 bases between them. The germline V gene encodes CDR1 MNHEY and CDR2 SVGAGI. The CDR3 sequence is 13 residues long. In DNA form, the CDR3 reads TGTGCCAGCTCCATTTCAGGGGCGAGAGGCTACACCTTC. Amino acid sequence: CASSISGARGYTF.

This clone was counted a few times. The chain is built from TRBV27 and TRBJ2-7; D possibly corresponds to TRBD1 (5 bases). Trimming pared 8 bases from V and 4 bases from J, leaving 12 bases between. The CDR3 loop spans 12 amino acids. Germline CDR1 MNHEY, CDR2 SMNVEV (reference sequence). The CDR3 here is CASYDSQYEQYF. The CDR3 region has the DNA TGTGCCAGCTACGACAGCCAATACGAGCAGTACTTC.

The V call is TRBV7-9, the J call TRBJ1-5; D is undetermined. V was trimmed by 3 bases and J by 5 bases, leaving 11 bases between them. The CDR3 has 14 amino acids. The germline V gene encodes CDR1 SEHNR and CDR2 FQNEAQ (reference sequence). CDR3 sequence: CASSFVGIDQPQHF. CDR3 DNA sequence: TGTGCCAGCAGCTTTGTTGGCATAGATCAGCCCCAGCATTTT.

Only one count was recorded for this clone. J is TRBJ2-1 and V is TRBV29-1; D gene unclear. V was clipped by 7 bases and J by 4 bases, with 11 bases between them. There are 12 residues in the CDR3. Germline values: CDR1 SQVTM, CDR2 ANQGSEA. The CDR3 protein is CSAFPSYNEQFF. The CDR3 nucleotides are TGCAGCGCCTTCCCATCGTACAATGAGCAGTTCTTC.